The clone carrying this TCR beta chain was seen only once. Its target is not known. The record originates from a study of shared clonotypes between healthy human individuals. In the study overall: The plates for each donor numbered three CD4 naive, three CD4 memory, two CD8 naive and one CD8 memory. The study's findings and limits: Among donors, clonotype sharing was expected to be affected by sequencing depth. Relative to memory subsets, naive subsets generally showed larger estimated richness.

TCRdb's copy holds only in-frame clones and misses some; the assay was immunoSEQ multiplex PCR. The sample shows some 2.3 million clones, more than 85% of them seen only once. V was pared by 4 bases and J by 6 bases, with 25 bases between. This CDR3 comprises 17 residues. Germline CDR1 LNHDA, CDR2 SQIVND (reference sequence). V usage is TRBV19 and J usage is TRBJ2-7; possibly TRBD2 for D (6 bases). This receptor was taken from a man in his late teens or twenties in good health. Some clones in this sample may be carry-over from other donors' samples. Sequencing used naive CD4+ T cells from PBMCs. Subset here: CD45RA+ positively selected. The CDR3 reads CASSTTGGKGLGGEQYF. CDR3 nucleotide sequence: TGTGCCAGTAGTACCACAGGTGGTAAAGGATTGGGGGGCGAGCAGTACTTC. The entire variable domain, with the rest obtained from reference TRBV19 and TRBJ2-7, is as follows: DGGITQSPKYLFRKEGQNVTLSCEQNLNHDAMYWYRQDPGQGLRLIYYSQIVNDFQKGDIAEGYSVSREKKESFPLTVTSAQKNPTAFYLCASSTTGGKGLGGEQYFGPGTRLTVT.